This TCR beta chain was retrieved from a study of T cell repertoires in ileal Crohn's disease. Across the study: At surgery, 35% of patients smoked, with median disease duration around 8 years.

Time point reported: neoterminal ileum biopsy at postoperative endoscopy, about 6 months after surgery. Notes on the study in general: Active smokers at surgery had more clonal expansions than non-smokers.

The repertoire was sequenced with immunoSEQ multiplex PCR; TCRdb's copy has only in-frame clones and lacks some. This repertoire shows 13,000 or so clones, roughly 80% found once; its top ten account for 17%. To note about this clone: What it recognizes is unknown.

Germline V CDR1 and CDR2: SGHNT, YYREEE (reference sequence). Trimming removed 2 bases from V and 0 bases from J, with 15 bases in between. This CDR3 contains 16 residues. Sequencing was carried out using ileal tissue. The TCR comes from an adult with Crohn's disease. The V call is TRBV5-4, the J call TRBJ2-7; D might be TRBD1 (7 bases). The CDR3: CASSFPGGGGSYEQYF. The CDR3 bases are TGTGCCAGCAGCTTTCCAGGGGGAGGCGGCTCCTACGAGCAGTACTTC.